This T cell receptor (beta chain) came from a study of blood T cell repertoires in COVID-19. About the study: Samples came from the United States, Italy and Spain, spanning acute and convalescent COVID-19. Nucleic acid was either cDNA or gDNA, and it came from T cells, B-cell-depleted T cells, or PBMCs.

Original analysis: How many nucleated cells were present was estimated from reference gene primer amplification. Sequencing was performed with immunoSEQ multiplex PCR; in TCRdb, only in-frame clones are kept and a portion is missing. V, J and clone size derive from that table, while D and trimming were established from the DNA sequence. There are 180,000 or so clones in the sample; approximately 81% occur only once, and 13% to 15% lies in the top ten. Seattle patients were enrolled during active infection and followed longitudinally. The V and J ends lost 9 bases and 3 bases, in that order; junction bases with no gene match: 9. The length of the CDR3 is 14 residues. CDR1 is MNHEY, CDR2 SVGAGI, per germline.

This chain uses TRBV6-5 with TRBJ2-5, with 8 bases that match TRBD1. The receptor was derived from a woman in her seventies with COVID-19, enrolled during active disease. Material: peripheral blood. The CDR3 region has the DNA TGTGCCAGTTCCCGACAGGGGTCCAAAGAGACCCAGTACTTC. Amino acids: CASSRQGSKETQYF.